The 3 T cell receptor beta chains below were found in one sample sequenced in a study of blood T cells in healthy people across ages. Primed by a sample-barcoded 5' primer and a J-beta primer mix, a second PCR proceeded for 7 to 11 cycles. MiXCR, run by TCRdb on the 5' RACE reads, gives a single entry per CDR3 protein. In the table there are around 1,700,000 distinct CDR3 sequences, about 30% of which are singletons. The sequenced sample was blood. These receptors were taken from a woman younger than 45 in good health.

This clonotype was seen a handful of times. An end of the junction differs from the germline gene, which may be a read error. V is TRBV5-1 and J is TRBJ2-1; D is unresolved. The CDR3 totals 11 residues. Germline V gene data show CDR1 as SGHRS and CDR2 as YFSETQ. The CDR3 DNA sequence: TGCGTCAGCAGCTTGAACAATGAGCAGTTCTTC. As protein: CVSSLNNEQFF.

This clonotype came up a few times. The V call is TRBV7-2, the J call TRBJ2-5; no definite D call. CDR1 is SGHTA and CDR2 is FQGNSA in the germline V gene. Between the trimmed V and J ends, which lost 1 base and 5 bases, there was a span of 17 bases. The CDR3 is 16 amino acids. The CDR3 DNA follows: TGTGCCAGCAGCTTAGTGGCACTCATAGAACGGGAGACCCAGTACTTC. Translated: CASSLVALIERETQYF.

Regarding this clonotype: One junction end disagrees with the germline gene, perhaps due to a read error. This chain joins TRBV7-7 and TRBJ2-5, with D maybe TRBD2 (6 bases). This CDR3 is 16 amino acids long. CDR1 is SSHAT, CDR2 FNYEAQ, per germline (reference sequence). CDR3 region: CASSFTPGELQETQYF. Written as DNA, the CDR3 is TGTGCTAGCAGCTTCACTCCGGGGGAACTCCAAGAGACCCAGTACTTC.